One T cell receptor beta chain is described in this entry. What it recognizes is unknown. The data stem from a study of beta chain features in type 1 diabetes. Every isolated RNA sample was fully reverse transcribed, so sequencing captured expressed TCRB transcripts. The method was immunoSEQ multiplex PCR; TCRdb's version includes in-frame clones alone and lacks a portion of them. The table records about half a million clones, 30% of them present only once. General study points: Sequencing from cDNA could over-represent high-TCR-expressing cells.

This CDR3 spans 15 amino acids. V lost 6 bases, J lost 4 bases, and 6 bases stayed unmatched. Germline CDR1 SGHRS, CDR2 YFSETQ. V usage is TRBV5-1 and J usage is TRBJ2-1, with 11 bases fitting TRBD2. The TCR was taken from a man aged 18 to 29 in good health. The sample taken for sequencing was naive CD4+ T cells from blood. The CDR3 here is CASTLAGGNYNEQFF. The CDR3 DNA reads TGCGCCAGCACCCTAGCGGGAGGAAATTACAATGAGCAGTTCTTC.